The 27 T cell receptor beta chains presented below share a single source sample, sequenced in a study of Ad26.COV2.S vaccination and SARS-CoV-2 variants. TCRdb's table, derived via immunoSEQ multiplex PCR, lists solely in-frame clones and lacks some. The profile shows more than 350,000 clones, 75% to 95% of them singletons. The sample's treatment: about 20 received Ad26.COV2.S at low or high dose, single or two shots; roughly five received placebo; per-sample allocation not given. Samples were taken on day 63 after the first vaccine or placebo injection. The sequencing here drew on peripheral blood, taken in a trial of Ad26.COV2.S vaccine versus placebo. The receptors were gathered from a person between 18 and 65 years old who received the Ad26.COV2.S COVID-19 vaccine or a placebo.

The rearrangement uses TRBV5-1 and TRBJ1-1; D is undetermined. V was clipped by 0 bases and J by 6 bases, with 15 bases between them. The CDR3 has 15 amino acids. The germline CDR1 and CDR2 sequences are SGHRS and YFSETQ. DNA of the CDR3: TGCGCCAGCAGCTTGGGTCTGGCTCAAACGGCTGAAGCTTTCTTT. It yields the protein CASSLGLAQTAEAFF.

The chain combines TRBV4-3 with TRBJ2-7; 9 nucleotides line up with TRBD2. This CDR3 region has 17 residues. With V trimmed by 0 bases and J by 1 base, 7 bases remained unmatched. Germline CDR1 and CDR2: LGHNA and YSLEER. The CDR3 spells CASSQDLGLAISYEQYF. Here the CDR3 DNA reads TGCGCCAGCAGCCAAGATCTGGGACTAGCTATTTCCTACGAGCAGTACTTC.

The CDR3 nucleotides are TGTGCCAGCAGCCAATTAGGGGTGTCTGGAAACACCATATATTTT. Encoded protein: CASSQLGVSGNTIYF. The chain couples TRBV14 to TRBJ1-3; perhaps TRBD1 as D (5 bases). Germline V gives CDR1 SGHDN, CDR2 FVKESK. This CDR3 is built from 15 residues. The V end was cut by 2 bases, the J end by 1 base, with 9 bases between.

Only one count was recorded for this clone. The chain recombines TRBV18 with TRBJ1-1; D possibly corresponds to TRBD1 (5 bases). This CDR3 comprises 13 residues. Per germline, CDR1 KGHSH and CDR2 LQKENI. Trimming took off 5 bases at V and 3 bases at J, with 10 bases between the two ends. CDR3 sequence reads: CASSDQGYTEAFF. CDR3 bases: TGTGCCAGCTCAGATCAGGGCTACACTGAAGCTTTCTTT.

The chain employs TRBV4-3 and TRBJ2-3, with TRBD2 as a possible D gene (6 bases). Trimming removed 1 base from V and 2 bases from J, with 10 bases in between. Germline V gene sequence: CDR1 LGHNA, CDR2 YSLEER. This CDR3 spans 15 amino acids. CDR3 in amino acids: CASSQGRGNTDTQYF. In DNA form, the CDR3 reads TGCGCCAGCAGCCAAGGTCGGGGGAACACAGATACGCAGTATTTT.

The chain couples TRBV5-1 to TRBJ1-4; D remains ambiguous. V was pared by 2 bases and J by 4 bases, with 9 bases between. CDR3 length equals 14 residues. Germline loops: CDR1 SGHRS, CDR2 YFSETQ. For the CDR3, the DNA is TGCGCCAGCAGCTTCAGGACCAATAATGAAAAACTGTTTTTT. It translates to CASSFRTNNEKLFF. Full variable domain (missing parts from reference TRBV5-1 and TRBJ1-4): KAGVTQTPRYLIKTRGQQVTLSCSPISGHRSVSWYQQTPGQGLQFLFEYFSETQRNKGNFPGRFSGRQFSNSRSEMNVSTLELGDSALYLCASSFRTNNEKLFFGSGTQLSVL.

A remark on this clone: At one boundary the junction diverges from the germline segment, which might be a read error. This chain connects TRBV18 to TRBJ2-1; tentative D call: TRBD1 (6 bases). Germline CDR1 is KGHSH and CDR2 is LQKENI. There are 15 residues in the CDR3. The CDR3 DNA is TGTGCCAGCTCAACACCGACAGGAGACTACAATGAGCAGTTCTTC. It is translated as CASSTPTGDYNEQFF. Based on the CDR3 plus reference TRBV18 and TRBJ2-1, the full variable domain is NAGVMQNPRHLVRRRGQEARLRCSPMKGHSHVYWYRQLPEEGLKFMVYLQKENIIDESGMPKERFSAEFPKEGPSILRIQQVVRGDSAAYFCASSTPTGDYNEQFFGPGTRLTVL.

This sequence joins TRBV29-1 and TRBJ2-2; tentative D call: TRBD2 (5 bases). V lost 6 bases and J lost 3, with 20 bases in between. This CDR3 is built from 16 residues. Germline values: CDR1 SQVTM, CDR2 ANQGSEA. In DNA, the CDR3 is TGCAGCGTCCGAGGGAGTACAGAGAAGTACACCGGGGAGCTGTTTTTT. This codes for CSVRGSTEKYTGELFF.

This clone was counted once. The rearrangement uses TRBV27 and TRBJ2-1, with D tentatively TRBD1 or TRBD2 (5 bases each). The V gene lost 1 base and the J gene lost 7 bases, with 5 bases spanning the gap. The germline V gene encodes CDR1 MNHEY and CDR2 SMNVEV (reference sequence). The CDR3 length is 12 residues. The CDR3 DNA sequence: TGTGCCAGCAGTTTATGGGGGAATGAGCAGTTCTTC. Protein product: CASSLWGNEQFF.

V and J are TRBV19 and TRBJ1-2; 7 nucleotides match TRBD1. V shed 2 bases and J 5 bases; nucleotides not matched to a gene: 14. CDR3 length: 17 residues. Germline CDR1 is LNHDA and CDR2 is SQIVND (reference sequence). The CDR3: CASSIRSGQAPLYGYTF. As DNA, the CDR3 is TGTGCCAGTAGTATAAGAAGTGGACAGGCGCCCCTTTATGGCTACACCTTC.

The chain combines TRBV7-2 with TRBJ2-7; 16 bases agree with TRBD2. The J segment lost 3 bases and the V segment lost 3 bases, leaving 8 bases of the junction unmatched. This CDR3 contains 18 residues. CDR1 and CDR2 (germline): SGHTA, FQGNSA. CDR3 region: CASSFLGTSGRAFYEQYF. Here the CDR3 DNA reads TGTGCCAGCAGCTTCCTTGGGACTAGCGGGAGGGCCTTCTACGAGCAGTACTTC. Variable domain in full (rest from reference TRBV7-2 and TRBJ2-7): GAGVSQSPSNKVTEKGKDVELRCDPISGHTALYWYRQSLGQGLEFLIYFQGNSAPDKSGLPSDRFSAERTGGSVSTLTIQRTQQEDSAVYLCASSFLGTSGRAFYEQYFGPGTRLTVT.

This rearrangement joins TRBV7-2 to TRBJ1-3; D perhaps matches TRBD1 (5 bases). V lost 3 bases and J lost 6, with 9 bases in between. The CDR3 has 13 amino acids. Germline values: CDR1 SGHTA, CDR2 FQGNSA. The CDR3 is CASSFLRENTIYF. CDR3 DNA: TGTGCCAGCAGCTTCCTCAGGGAAAACACCATATATTTT.

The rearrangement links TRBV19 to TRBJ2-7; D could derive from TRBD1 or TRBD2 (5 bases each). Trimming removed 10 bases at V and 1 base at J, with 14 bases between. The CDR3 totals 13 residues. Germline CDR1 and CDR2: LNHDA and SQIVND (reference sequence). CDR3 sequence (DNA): TGTGCCACCTCGGGGCTGGTGTCCTACGAGCAGTACTTC. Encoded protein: CATSGLVSYEQYF.

CDR3 coding DNA: TGTGCCAGTAGTATAGAAGGGACGGCCTCCTACGAGCAGTACTTC. Translation gives CASSIEGTASYEQYF. The chain employs TRBV19 and TRBJ2-7, with D possibly being TRBD1 or TRBD2 (5 bases each). Looked up from germline, CDR1 is LNHDA and CDR2 is SQIVND (reference sequence). The CDR3 is 15 residues long. Trimming cost V 0 bases and J 0 bases, with 9 bases left between them.

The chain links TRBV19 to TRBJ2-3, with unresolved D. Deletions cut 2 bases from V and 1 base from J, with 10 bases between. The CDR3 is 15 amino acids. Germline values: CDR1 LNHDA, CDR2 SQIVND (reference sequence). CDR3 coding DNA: TGTGCCAGTAGTATAAGGGTCTTGGGCACAGATACGCAGTATTTT. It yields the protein CASSIRVLGTDTQYF.

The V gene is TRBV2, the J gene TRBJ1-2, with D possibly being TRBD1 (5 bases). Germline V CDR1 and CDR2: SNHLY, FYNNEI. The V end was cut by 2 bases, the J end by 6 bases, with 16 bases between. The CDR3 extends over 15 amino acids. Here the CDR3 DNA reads TGTGCCAGCAGTGAATACCACGGGGGAGCGGATGGCTACACCTTC. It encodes CASSEYHGGADGYTF.

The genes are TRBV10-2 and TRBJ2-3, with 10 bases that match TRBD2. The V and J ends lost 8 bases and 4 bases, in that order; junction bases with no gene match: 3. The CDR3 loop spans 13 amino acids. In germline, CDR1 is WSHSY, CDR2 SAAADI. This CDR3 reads CASRTSGPDTQYF. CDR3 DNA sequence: TGCGCCAGCCGGACTAGCGGACCAGATACGCAGTATTTT.

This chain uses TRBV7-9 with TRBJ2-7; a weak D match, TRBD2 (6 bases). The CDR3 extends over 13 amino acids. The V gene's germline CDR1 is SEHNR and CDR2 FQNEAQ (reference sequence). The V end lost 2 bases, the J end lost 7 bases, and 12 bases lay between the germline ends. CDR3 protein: CASSLTRETEQYF. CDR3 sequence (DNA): TGTGCCAGCAGCTTAACCCGGGAGACTGAGCAGTACTTC.

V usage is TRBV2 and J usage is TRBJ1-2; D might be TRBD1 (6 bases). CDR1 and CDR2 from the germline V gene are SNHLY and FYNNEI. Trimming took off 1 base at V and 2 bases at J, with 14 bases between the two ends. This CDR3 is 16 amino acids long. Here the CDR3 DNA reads TGTGCCAGCAGTGAAGTTCAGACAGGCTCCAACTATGGCTACACCTTC. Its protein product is CASSEVQTGSNYGYTF.

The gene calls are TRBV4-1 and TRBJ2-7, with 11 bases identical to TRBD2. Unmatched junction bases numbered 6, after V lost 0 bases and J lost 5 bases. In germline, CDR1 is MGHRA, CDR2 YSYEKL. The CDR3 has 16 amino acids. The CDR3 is CASSQERSGLADEQYF. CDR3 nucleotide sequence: TGCGCCAGCAGCCAAGAAAGGTCGGGACTAGCGGACGAGCAGTACTTC.

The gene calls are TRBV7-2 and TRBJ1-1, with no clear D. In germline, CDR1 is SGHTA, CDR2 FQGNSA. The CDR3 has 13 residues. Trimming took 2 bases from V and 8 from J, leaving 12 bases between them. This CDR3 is CASSLRRTWEAFF. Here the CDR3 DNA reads TGTGCCAGCAGCTTACGGCGGACCTGGGAAGCTTTCTTT.

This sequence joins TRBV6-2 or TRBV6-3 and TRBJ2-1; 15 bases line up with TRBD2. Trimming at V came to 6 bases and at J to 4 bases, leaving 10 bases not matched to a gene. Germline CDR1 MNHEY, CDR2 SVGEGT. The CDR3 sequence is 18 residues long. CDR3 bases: TGTGCCAGCAGCTGGACTAGCGGGAGGGTAGGGGCTTACAATGAGCAGTTCTTC. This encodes CASSWTSGRVGAYNEQFF.

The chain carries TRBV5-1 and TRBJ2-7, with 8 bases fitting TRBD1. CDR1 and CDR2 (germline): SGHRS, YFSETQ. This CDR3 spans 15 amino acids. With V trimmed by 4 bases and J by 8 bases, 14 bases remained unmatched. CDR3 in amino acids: CASSPTMGTGSKQYF. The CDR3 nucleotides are TGCGCCAGCAGCCCGACCATGGGGACAGGCTCCAAGCAGTACTTC. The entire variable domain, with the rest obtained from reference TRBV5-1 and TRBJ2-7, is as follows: KAGVTQTPRYLIKTRGQQVTLSCSPISGHRSVSWYQQTPGQGLQFLFEYFSETQRNKGNFPGRFSGRQFSNSRSEMNVSTLELGDSALYLCASSPTMGTGSKQYFGPGTRLTVT.

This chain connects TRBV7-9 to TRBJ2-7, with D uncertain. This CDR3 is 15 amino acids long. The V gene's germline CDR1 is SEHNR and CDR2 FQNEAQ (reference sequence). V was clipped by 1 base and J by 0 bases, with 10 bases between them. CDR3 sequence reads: CASSLGFGVSYEQYF. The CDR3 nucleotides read TGTGCCAGCAGCTTAGGGTTCGGAGTCTCCTACGAGCAGTACTTC.

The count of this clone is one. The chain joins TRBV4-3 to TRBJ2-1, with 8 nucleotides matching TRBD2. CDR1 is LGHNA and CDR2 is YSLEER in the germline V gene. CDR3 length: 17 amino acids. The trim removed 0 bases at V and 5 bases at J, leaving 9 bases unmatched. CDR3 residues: CASSQDIGTRANNEQFF. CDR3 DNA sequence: TGCGCCAGCAGCCAAGATATTGGGACTAGGGCCAACAATGAGCAGTTCTTC.

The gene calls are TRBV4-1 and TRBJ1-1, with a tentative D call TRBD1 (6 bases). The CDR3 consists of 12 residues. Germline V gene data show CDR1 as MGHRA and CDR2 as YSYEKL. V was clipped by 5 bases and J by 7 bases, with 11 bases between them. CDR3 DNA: TGCGCCAGCAGCAAAACAGGGAATGAAGCTTTCTTT. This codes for CASSKTGNEAFF.

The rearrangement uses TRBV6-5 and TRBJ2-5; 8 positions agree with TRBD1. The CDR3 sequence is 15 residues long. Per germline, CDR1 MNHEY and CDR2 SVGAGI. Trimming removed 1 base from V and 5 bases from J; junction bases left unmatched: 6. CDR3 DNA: TGTGCCAGCAGTTACTTTGGACAGGGAAGGGAGACCCAGTACTTC. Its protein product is CASSYFGQGRETQYF.